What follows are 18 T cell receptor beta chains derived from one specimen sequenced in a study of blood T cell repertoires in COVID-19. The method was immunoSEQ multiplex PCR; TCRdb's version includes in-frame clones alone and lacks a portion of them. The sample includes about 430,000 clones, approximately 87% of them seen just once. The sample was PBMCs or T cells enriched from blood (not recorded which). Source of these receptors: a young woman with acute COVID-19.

CDR3 sequence reads: CASSLSGSYGYTF. In nucleotides, the CDR3 is TGTGCCAGCAGCTTAAGTGGCAGCTATGGCTACACCTTC. V gene TRBV7-9 combines with J gene TRBJ1-2; no firm D call. V shed 2 bases and J shed 4 bases, with 8 bases lying between them. Germline CDR1 and CDR2: SEHNR and FQNEAQ (reference sequence). This CDR3 region has 13 residues.

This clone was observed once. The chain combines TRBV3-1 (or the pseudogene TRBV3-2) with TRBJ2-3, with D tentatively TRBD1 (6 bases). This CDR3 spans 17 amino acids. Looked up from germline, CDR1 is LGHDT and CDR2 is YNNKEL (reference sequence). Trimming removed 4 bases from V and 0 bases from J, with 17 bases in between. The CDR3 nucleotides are TGTGCCAGCAGCCCAAAGAGAGGGGGAGCTAGCACAGATACGCAGTATTTT. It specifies CASSPKRGGASTDTQYF.

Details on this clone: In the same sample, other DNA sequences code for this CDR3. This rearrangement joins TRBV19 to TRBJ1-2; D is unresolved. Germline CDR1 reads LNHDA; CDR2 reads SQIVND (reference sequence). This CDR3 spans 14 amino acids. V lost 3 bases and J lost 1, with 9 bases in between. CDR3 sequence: CASSIRGSNYGYTF. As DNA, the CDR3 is TGTGCCAGTAGTATTCGTGGCAGTAACTATGGCTACACCTTC.

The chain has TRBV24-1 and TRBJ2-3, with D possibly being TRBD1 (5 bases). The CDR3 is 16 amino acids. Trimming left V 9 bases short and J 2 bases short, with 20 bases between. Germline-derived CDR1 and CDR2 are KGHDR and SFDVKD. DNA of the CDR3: TGTGCCACCTCCATGGGTTTGCAGGGAACCACAGATACGCAGTATTTT. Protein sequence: CATSMGLQGTTDTQYF.

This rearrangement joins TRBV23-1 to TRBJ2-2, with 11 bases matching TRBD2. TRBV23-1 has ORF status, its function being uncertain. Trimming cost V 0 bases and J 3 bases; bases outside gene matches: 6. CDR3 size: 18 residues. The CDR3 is CASSQSRSGGVHTGELFF. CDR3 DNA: TGCGCCAGCAGTCAATCGCGTAGCGGGGGGGTCCACACCGGGGAGCTGTTTTTT.

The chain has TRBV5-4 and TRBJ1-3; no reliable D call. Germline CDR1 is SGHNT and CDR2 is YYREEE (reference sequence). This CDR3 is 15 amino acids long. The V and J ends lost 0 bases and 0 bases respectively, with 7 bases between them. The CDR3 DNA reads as TGTGCCAGCAGCTTGGGATCGGGCTCTGGAAACACCATATATTTT. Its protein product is CASSLGSGSGNTIYF.

As DNA, the CDR3 is TGTGCCAGCAGCTTAGAGCAGGGGGCGGGTGAAAAACTGTTTTTT. Its translation: CASSLEQGAGEKLFF. The chain joins TRBV7-9 to TRBJ1-4; 8 nucleotides match TRBD1. Germline V gene data show CDR1 as SEHNR and CDR2 as FQNEAQ (reference sequence). V was clipped by 1 base and J by 7 bases; unmatched bases: 5. This CDR3 region has 15 residues.

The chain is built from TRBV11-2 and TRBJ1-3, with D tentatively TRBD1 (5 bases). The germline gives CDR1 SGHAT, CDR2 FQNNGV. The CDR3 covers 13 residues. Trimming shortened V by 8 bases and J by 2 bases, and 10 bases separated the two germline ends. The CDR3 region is CASLGLAGNTIYF. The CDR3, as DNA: TGTGCCAGCCTGGGGCTGGCTGGAAACACCATATATTTT.

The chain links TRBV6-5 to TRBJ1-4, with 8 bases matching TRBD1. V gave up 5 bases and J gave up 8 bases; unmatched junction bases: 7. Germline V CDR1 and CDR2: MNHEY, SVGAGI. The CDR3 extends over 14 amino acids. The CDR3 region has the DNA TGTGCCAGCAGTCCGGGGACAGGCGAAGAAAAACTGTTTTTT. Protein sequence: CASSPGTGEEKLFF.

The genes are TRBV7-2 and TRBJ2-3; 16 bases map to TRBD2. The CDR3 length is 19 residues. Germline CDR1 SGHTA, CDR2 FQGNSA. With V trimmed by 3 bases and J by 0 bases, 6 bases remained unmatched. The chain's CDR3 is CASSLTPGLAGGSTDTQYF. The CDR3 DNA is TGTGCCAGCAGCTTGACACCGGGACTAGCGGGGGGGAGCACAGATACGCAGTATTTT.

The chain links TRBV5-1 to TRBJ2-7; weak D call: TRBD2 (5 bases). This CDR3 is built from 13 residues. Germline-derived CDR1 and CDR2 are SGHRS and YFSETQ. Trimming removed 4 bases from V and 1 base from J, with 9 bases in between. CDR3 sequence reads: CASSPTGSYEQYF. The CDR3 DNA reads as TGCGCCAGCAGCCCAACGGGGTCCTACGAGCAGTACTTC.

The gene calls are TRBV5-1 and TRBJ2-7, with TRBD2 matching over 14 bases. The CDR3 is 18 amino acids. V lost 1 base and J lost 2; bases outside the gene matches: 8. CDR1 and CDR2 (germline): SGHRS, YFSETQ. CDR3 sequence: CASSLYPGLAGGPYEQYF. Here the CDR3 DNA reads TGCGCCAGCAGCTTGTACCCTGGACTAGCGGGGGGACCCTACGAGCAGTACTTC.

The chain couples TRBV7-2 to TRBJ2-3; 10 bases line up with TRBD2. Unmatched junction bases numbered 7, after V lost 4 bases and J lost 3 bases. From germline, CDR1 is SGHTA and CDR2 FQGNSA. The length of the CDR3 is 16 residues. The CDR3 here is CASSSSSGGLTDTQYF. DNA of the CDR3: TGTGCCAGCAGCTCATCTAGCGGGGGCTTAACAGATACGCAGTATTTT.

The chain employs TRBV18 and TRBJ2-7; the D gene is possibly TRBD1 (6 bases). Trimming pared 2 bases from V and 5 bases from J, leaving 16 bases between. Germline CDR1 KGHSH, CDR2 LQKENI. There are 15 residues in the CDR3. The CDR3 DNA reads TGTGCCAGCTCACCAGGGGGCCTGGGTTTCGACGAGCAGTACTTC. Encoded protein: CASSPGGLGFDEQYF.

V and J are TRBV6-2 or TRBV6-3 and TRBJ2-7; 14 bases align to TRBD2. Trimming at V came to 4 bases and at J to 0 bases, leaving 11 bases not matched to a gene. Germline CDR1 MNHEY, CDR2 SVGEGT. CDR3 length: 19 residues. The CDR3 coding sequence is TGTGCCAGCAGTTCCTTCGCCGGGACTAGCGGGGGCCTCTCCTACGAGCAGTACTTC. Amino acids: CASSSFAGTSGGLSYEQYF.

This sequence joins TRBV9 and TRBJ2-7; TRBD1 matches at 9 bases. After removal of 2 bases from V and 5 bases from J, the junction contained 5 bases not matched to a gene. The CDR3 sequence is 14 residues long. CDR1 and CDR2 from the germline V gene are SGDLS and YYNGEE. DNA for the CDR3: TGTGCCAGCAGCGTCGGGACAGGGCTTAACGAGCAGTACTTC. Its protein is CASSVGTGLNEQYF.

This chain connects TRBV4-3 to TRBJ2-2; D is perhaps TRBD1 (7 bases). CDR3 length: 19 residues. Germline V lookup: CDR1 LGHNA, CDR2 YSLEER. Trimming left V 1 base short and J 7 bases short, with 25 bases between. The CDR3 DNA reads TGCGCCAGCAGCCAAGCTCTAGCGACAGGGCGACTTGGTGGCGGGGAGCTGTTTTTT. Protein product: CASSQALATGRLGGGELFF.

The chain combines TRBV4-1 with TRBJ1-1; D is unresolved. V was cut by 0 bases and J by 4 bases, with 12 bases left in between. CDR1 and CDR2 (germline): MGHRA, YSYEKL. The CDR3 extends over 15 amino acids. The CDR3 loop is CASSQEPYSSTEAFF. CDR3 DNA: TGCGCCAGCAGCCAAGAACCCTACAGCAGCACTGAAGCTTTCTTT.